The text below deals with one TCR beta chain. Antigen unknown. Germline values: CDR1 MNHEY, CDR2 SMNVEV (reference sequence). The CDR3 totals 14 residues. Trimming cost V 0 bases and J 2 bases, with 8 bases left between them. The data originate from a study of cytomegalovirus exposure and HLA in healthy donors. Overall study results and limits: Presence/absence analyses supposed approximately even sequencing depth among donors. An analysis was carried out later, and it reportedly showed fewer N-insertions in an Asian-associated ancestry cluster than the approximately 660-donor mean.

It was with 60 Vbeta and 13 Jbeta primers that the PCR ran. Repertoires were generated with immunoSEQ multiplex PCR, while TCRdb's copy carries only in-frame clones and drops some. This sample has 200,000 or so clones, with about four fifths found just once. This chain connects TRBV27 to TRBJ2-7; D possibly corresponds to TRBD1 (5 bases). The material sequenced was PBMCs. This clonotype was sampled from a man under 40 in good health and CMV-seronegative. The CDR3 here is CASSLSDRAYEQYF. The CDR3 region has the DNA TGTGCCAGCAGTTTATCAGACAGAGCCTACGAGCAGTACTTC.